These 5 T cell receptor beta chains were sequenced from one sample in a study of CD8+ T cells in alopecia areata. cDNA reverse transcribed from extracted RNA served as the sequencing template. Sequencing was performed with immunoSEQ multiplex PCR; in TCRdb, only in-frame clones are kept and a portion is missing. The sample gives about 11,000 clones, roughly 62% of which show up once; around 8.5% is in the top ten. As part of sample collection, lesional scalp punch biopsies and peripheral blood were taken from alopecia areata patients. Sequences were derived from skin, sampled at week 0. The receptor source for this set is a human donor with alopecia areata.

The chain carries TRBV13 and TRBJ2-1; 7 bases map to TRBD2. V was clipped by 6 bases and J by 10 bases; unmatched bases: 12. Germline values: CDR1 PRHDT, CDR2 FYEKMQ (reference sequence). The CDR3 contains 14 residues. The CDR3 loop is CASRPIERGGEQFF. In nucleotides, the CDR3 is TGTGCCAGCAGACCCATTGAGCGGGGAGGGGAGCAGTTCTTC.

This clone was picked up a small number of times. V usage is TRBV4-1 and J usage is TRBJ2-7, with 8 bases aligning to TRBD2. Per germline, CDR1 MGHRA and CDR2 YSYEKL. V trimming: 1 base; J trimming: 3 bases; junction bases outside the gene matches: 17. This CDR3 has 19 amino acids. Here the CDR3 DNA reads TGCGCCAGCAGCCAAGTCCAGGCGGGGGGACCCTTCGGGAACTACGAGCAGTACTTC. As protein: CASSQVQAGGPFGNYEQYF.

The chain couples TRBV7-9 to TRBJ1-4, with D possibly being TRBD1 (5 bases). Germline CDR1 reads SEHNR; CDR2 reads FQNEAQ (reference sequence). This CDR3 comprises 19 residues. V lost 4 bases and J lost 2, with 23 bases in between. CDR3: CASSSLPGGWVQTNEKLFF. The CDR3 DNA is TGTGCCAGCAGCTCCCTCCCGGGGGGATGGGTGCAGACTAATGAAAAACTGTTTTTT. The whole variable domain, remainder taken from reference TRBV7-9 and TRBJ1-4, is DTGVSQNPRHKITKRGQNVTFRCDPISEHNRLYWYRQTLGQGPEFLTYFQNEAQLEKSRLLSDRFSAERPKGSFSTLEIQRTEQGDSAMYLCASSSLPGGWVQTNEKLFFGSGTQLSVL.

This chain joins TRBV10-1 and TRBJ1-5; 10 bases align to TRBD1. The CDR3 has 13 amino acids. Germline V gene lookup returns CDR1 WNHNN and CDR2 SYGVQD (reference sequence). V lost 4 bases, J lost 13 bases, and 7 bases stayed unmatched. The chain's CDR3 is CASSGGQGTLQHF. CDR3 nucleotides: TGCGCCAGCAGTGGGGGACAGGGGACCCTTCAGCATTTT.

The V and J genes are TRBV9 and TRBJ2-1; 9 nucleotides match TRBD2. The CDR3 contains 13 residues. Germline assignment: CDR1 SGDLS and CDR2 YYNGEE. V shed 3 bases, J shed 14 bases, and the junction held 9 bases outside the gene matches. The CDR3 sequence: CASSEGVAGVEFF. The CDR3 coding sequence is TGTGCCAGCAGCGAGGGAGTAGCGGGAGTGGAGTTCTTC.